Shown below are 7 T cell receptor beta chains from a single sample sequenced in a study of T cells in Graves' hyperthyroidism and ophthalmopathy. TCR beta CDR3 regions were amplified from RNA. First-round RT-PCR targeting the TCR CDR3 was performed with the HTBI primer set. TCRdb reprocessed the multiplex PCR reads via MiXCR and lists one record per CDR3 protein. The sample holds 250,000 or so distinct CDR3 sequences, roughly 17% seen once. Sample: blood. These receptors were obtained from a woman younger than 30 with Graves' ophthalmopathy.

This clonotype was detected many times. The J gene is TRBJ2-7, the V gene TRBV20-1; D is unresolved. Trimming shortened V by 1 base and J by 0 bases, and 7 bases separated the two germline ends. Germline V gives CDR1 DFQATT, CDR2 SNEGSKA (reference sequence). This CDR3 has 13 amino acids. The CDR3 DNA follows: TGCAGTGCTAGAGTCCCGAGCTCCTACGAGCAGTACTTC. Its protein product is CSARVPSSYEQYF.

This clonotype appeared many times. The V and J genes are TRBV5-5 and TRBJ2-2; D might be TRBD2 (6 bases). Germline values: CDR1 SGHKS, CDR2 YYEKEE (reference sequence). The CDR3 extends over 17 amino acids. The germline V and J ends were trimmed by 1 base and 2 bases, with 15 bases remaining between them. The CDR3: CASSLRWASVNTGELFF. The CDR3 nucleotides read TGTGCCAGCAGCTTGCGGTGGGCTAGCGTTAACACCGGGGAGCTGTTTTTT. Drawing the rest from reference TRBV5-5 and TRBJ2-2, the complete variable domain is DAGVTQSPTHLIKTRGQQVTLRCSPISGHKSVSWYQQVLGQGPQFIFQYYEKEERGRGNFPDRFSARQFPNYSSELNVNALLLGDSALYLCASSLRWASVNTGELFFGEGSRLTVL.

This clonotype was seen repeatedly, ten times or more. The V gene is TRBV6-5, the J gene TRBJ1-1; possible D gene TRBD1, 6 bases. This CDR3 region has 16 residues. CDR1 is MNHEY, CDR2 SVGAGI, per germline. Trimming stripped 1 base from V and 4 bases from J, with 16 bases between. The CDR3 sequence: CASSYWFTGPGTEAFF. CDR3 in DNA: TGTGCCAGCAGTTACTGGTTTACAGGGCCAGGCACTGAAGCTTTCTTT.

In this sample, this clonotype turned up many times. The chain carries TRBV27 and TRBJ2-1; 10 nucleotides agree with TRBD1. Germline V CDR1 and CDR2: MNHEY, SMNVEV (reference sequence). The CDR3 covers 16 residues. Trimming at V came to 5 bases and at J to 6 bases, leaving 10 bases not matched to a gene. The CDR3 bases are TGTGCCAGCAGTCCCGCCGGGACAGGGGACCTCAATGAGCAGTTCTTC. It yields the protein CASSPAGTGDLNEQFF.

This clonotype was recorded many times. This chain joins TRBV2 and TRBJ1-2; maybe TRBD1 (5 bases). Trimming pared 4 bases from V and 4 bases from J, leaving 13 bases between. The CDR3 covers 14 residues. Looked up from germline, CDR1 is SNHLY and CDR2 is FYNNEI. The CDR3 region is CASSGSGTVYGYTF. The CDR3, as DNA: TGTGCCAGCAGTGGCTCCGGGACTGTCTATGGCTACACCTTC.

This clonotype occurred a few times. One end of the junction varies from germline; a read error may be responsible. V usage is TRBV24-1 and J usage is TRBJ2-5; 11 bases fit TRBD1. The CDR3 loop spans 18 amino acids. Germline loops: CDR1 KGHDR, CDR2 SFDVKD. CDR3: CATSDTRGQGGMQEAQYF. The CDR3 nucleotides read TGTGCCACCAGTGACACCCGGGGACAGGGGGGGATGCAAGAGGCCCAGTACTTC.

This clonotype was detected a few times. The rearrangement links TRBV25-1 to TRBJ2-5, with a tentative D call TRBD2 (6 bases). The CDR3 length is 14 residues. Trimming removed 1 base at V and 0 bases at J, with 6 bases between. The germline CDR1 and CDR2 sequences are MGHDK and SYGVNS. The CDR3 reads CASSEWGDQETQYF. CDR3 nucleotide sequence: TGTGCCAGCAGTGAATGGGGGGACCAAGAGACCCAGTACTTC.